This TCR beta chain is drawn from a study of PD-1 blockade in classical Hodgkin lymphoma. General study findings and limits: Possibly reflecting disease activity or prior therapy, repertoire differences have causes that remain undefined. It was CD4+ TCR diversity, not CD8+, that rose significantly by C4D1. Newly diagnosed patients had baseline TCR diversity that was reportedly lower than that of healthy donors.

V was shortened by 5 bases and J by 3 bases, with 11 bases between the two germline ends. The CDR3 sequence is 14 residues long. CDR1 SGHTA and CDR2 FQGNSA come from the germline V gene. This clone was seen a single time. What it binds is not known. No patient escaped relapse after autologous stem cell transplantation, and brentuximab vedotin exposure varied. Complete response, partial response or progressive disease were the best responses. Profiled with immunoSEQ multiplex PCR; TCRdb holds only in-frame clones, not every one. Of approximately 15,000 clones detected, around 82% appear once; the ten largest clones hold 22%.

V usage is TRBV7-2 and J usage is TRBJ2-4; D perhaps matches TRBD1 (5 bases). The sequences come from peripheral blood mononuclear cells (PBMCs), collected at baseline. The TCR originated in a human donor with classical Hodgkin lymphoma. CDR3 protein: CASSTTVSKNIQYF. The CDR3 bases are TGTGCCAGCAGCACGACAGTTAGCAAAAACATTCAGTACTTC.